The 9 T cell receptor beta chains below were found in one sample sequenced in a study of T-cell memory formation after mild COVID-19. TCRdb redid the calling of the 5' RACE reads with MiXCR, one entry per CDR3 protein. The sample consists of 350,000 to 550,000 distinct CDR3 sequences, more than 15% of them appearing once. The sequencing input was PBMCs or a T cell subset sorted from them (not recorded which). These receptors were obtained from a man between 18 and 29 years old who had mild COVID-19 (a few samples of this study predate the infection). Cell type and time point are not known.

This clonotype showed up just a few times. The chain couples TRBV10-3 to TRBJ1-2; D gene uncertain. Germline values: CDR1 ENHRY, CDR2 SYGVKD. V shed 0 bases and J shed 7 bases, with 12 bases lying between them. CDR3 size: 14 residues. This CDR3 is CAISESLGFGGYTF. The CDR3 coding sequence is TGTGCCATCAGTGAGTCTTTGGGGTTCGGTGGCTACACCTTC.

V is TRBV6-5 and J is TRBJ2-3; unclear D gene. V lost 6 bases to trimming and J lost 1 base, with 8 bases between them. Germline assignment: CDR1 MNHEY and CDR2 SVGAGI. The CDR3 has 13 residues. This chain's CDR3 is CASRIGGTDTQYF. DNA for the CDR3: TGTGCCAGCAGGATTGGGGGCACAGATACGCAGTATTTT.

The chain carries TRBV12-3 or TRBV12-4 and TRBJ1-2; 8 bases are a match to TRBD1. V dropped 6 bases and J dropped 5; count of bases not matched to a gene: 14. CDR3 length: 16 amino acids. CDR3 region: CASRPTGQGMGYGYTF. In DNA, the CDR3 is TGTGCCAGCAGACCCACCGGACAGGGCATGGGATATGGCTACACCTTC.

The genes are TRBV3-1 and TRBJ1-1, with D unclear. The CDR3 loop spans 14 amino acids. CDR1 and CDR2 (germline): LGHDT, YNNKEL (reference sequence). Trimming took off 1 base at V and 1 base at J, with 7 bases between the two ends. CDR3 protein: CASSQGTSNTEAFF. In DNA form, the CDR3 reads TGTGCCAGCAGCCAAGGGACCTCGAACACTGAAGCTTTCTTT.

This clonotype has only a few counts. The V gene is TRBV9, the J gene TRBJ2-5; the match to TRBD2 covers 10 bases. The length of the CDR3 is 16 residues. CDR1 and CDR2 (germline): SGDLS, YYNGEE. The V gene end was trimmed by 0 bases and the J gene end by 1 base; junction bases not matched to a gene: 3. The CDR3 reads CASSVGASGSQETQYF. In nucleotides, the CDR3 is TGTGCCAGCAGCGTAGGGGCTAGCGGGAGCCAAGAGACCCAGTACTTC. Full variable domain (remainder filled in from reference TRBV9 and TRBJ2-5): DSGVTQTPKHLITATGQRVTLRCSPRSGDLSVYWYQQSLDQGLQFLIQYYNGEERAKGNILERFSAQQFPDLHSELNLSSLELGDSALYFCASSVGASGSQETQYFGPGTRLLVL.

V is TRBV7-2 and J is TRBJ1-2, with a weak D call TRBD1 (5 bases). This CDR3 has 14 residues. Per the germline V gene, CDR1 is SGHTA and CDR2 is FQGNSA. V was pared by 4 bases and J by 4 bases, with 13 bases between. The CDR3 loop is CASSYSGGAYGYTF. The CDR3 coding sequence is TGTGCCAGCAGCTACAGCGGAGGGGCCTATGGCTACACCTTC.

This clonotype was counted between two and nine times. The rearrangement links TRBV5-1 to TRBJ2-3, with 12 bases aligning to TRBD2. V trimming: 4 bases; J trimming: 2 bases; junction bases outside the gene matches: 14. CDR3 size: 19 residues. In germline, CDR1 is SGHRS, CDR2 YFSETQ. The CDR3 is CASSLTSGGTLDITDTQYF. The CDR3 nucleotides read TGCGCCAGCAGCCTCACTAGCGGGGGGACCCTCGATATCACAGATACGCAGTATTTT. The full variable domain, rest sourced from reference TRBV5-1 and TRBJ2-3, is KAGVTQTPRYLIKTRGQQVTLSCSPISGHRSVSWYQQTPGQGLQFLFEYFSETQRNKGNFPGRFSGRQFSNSRSEMNVSTLELGDSALYLCASSLTSGGTLDITDTQYFGPGTRLTVL.

The V and J genes are TRBV20-1 and TRBJ1-3, with 9 bases aligning to TRBD1. CDR3 length: 15 residues. The junction had 5 bases not matched to a gene; V was cut back by 1 base and J by 4 bases. Germline V lookup: CDR1 DFQATT, CDR2 SNEGSKA (reference sequence). Written as DNA, the CDR3 is TGCAGTGCTAGAGGAACAGGGGGCTTCGGAAACACCATATATTTT. Its translation: CSARGTGGFGNTIYF.

This clonotype showed up many times. This sequence joins TRBV20-1 and TRBJ2-5; 7 positions agree with TRBD1. V lost 5 bases and J lost 5; bases outside the gene matches: 11. The germline V gene has CDR1 DFQATT and CDR2 SNEGSKA (reference sequence). This CDR3 has 14 residues. The CDR3 region has the DNA TGCAGTGCTCGCAGGGGGAGCAATTGGGAGACCCAGTACTTC. Amino acids: CSARRGSNWETQYF.